The rows below give T cell receptor beta chains drawn from one sample of a study of shared clonotypes between healthy human individuals. Using immunoSEQ multiplex PCR, the repertoire was profiled, and TCRdb retains in-frame clones only, with some absent. This sample has 2.3 million or so clones, with 80% to 95% found just once. Sample: naive CD4+ T cells from PBMCs. The receptors derive from a man aged 18 to 29 in good health. Some clones in this sample may be carry-over from other donors' samples. The CDR3 runs from the conserved cysteine through the conserved F or W. D genes are given only for firm matches. Only part of the rows carry a size: once, few, many, or a class if the clone is expanded.

J: TRBJ1-1
V: TRBV5-4
D: -
length: 14
size: few
DNA: TGTGCCAGCAGCACAACGGGGGGCCGCACTGAAGCTTTCTTT
CDR3: CASSTTGGRTEAFF

J: TRBJ1-2
V: TRBV28
D: -
length: 12
size: -
DNA: TGTGCCACCGCCAGCTTAAACTATGGCTACACCTTC
CDR3: CATASLNYGYTF

J: TRBJ1-2
V: TRBV28
D: -
length: 11
size: -
DNA: TGTGCCAGCAGTTCCGGGAGGGGCTACACCTTC
CDR3: CASSSGRGYTF

J: TRBJ1-2
V: TRBV5-1
D: -
length: 14
size: -
DNA: TGCGCCAGCAGCTCGGACGGCCCTAGGGGTGGCTACACCTTC
CDR3: CASSSDGPRGGYTF

J: TRBJ1-5
V: TRBV14
D: -
length: 14
size: -
DNA: TGTGCCAGCAGCCAAGGCCCCGGCGGTCAGCCCCAGCATTTT
CDR3: CASSQGPGGQPQHF

J: TRBJ1-5
V: TRBV6-4
D: TRBD1
length: 17
size: -
DNA: TGTGCCAGCAGTGAAGGGACAGCCGAGGTAGGCAATCAGCCCCAGCATTTT
CDR3: CASSEGTAEVGNQPQHF

J: TRBJ2-1
V: TRBV23-1
D: -
length: 14
size: -
DNA: TGCGCCAGCAGTCAGTGTATGGCCGGGGGTGAGCAGTTCTTC
CDR3: CASSQCMAGGEQFF

J: TRBJ2-7
V: TRBV29-1
D: -
length: 12
size: -
DNA: TGCAGCGTTTACGGGAGAGTTGGGGAGCAGTACTTC
CDR3: CSVYGRVGEQYF

J: TRBJ1-4
V: TRBV27
D: -
length: 17
size: -
DNA: TGTGCCAGCAGTTTATCCACAGGTAGTTGGCAGTATGAAAAACTGTTTTTT
CDR3: CASSLSTGSWQYEKLFF

J: TRBJ1-2
V: TRBV7-2
D: TRBD1
length: 15
size: -
DNA: TGTGCCAGCAGCTTAGGACAGGGGGTTCGCTATGGCTACACCTTC
CDR3: CASSLGQGVRYGYTF

J: TRBJ1-5
V: TRBV6-1
D: -
length: 13
size: once
DNA: TGTGCCAGCAGTGACTCCTTGGACAGCACCCAGCATTTT
CDR3: CASSDSLDSTQHF

J: TRBJ2-7
V: TRBV9
D: -
length: 15
size: -
DNA: TGTGCCAGCAGCGTAGGAGGTCGAGGGTCCTACGAGCAGTACTTC
CDR3: CASSVGGRGSYEQYF

J: TRBJ2-7
V: TRBV7-6
D: -
length: 13
size: -
DNA: TGTGCCAGCAGCCTTGACCTATACTACGAGCAGTACTTC
CDR3: CASSLDLYYEQYF

J: TRBJ1-3
V: TRBV5-4
D: -
length: 13
size: -
DNA: TGTGCCAGCAGCTACTCGTCTGGAAACACCATATATTTT
CDR3: CASSYSSGNTIYF

J: TRBJ2-1
V: TRBV6-1
D: -
length: 14
size: -
DNA: TGTGCCAGCAGGCAGAGGAGGGACTACAATGAGCAGTTCTTC
CDR3: CASRQRRDYNEQFF

J: TRBJ2-3
V: TRBV29-1
D: -
length: 11
size: -
DNA: TGCAGCGCTACTCGCACAGATACGCAGTATTTT
CDR3: CSATRTDTQYF

J: TRBJ1-1
V: TRBV6-5
D: -
length: 13
size: -
DNA: TGTGCCAGCAGTTACTCATCTCGGTCTGAAGCTTTCTTT
CDR3: CASSYSSRSEAFF

J: TRBJ2-5
V: TRBV9
D: -
length: 14
size: -
DNA: TGTGCCAGCAGCGTAGGTTCAGGGCAAGAGACCCAGTACTTC
CDR3: CASSVGSGQETQYF

J: TRBJ1-5
V: TRBV21-1
D: -
length: 16
size: few
DNA: TGTGCCAGCAGCAAGCCTCAGGGGGCGAGTAGTCAGCCCCAGCATTTT
CDR3: CASSKPQGASSQPQHF

J: TRBJ1-2
V: TRBV5-4
D: TRBD1
length: 14
size: once
DNA: TGTGCCAGCAGATCCCAGGGGGGAACTTATGGCTACACCTTC
CDR3: CASRSQGGTYGYTF

J: TRBJ2-4
V: TRBV7-9
D: TRBD2
length: 16
size: -
DNA: TGTGCCAGCAGCGACCTAGCGGGGTCCTCCAAAAACATTCAGTACTTC
CDR3: CASSDLAGSSKNIQYF